Each of the 10 T cell receptor beta chains below was sequenced from the same sample in a study of blood T cell repertoires in COVID-19. Assay: immunoSEQ multiplex PCR; the TCRdb copy retains only in-frame clones and omits some. The table has 200,000 to 250,000 clones, 65% to 85% seen once; the top ten hold about 3%. The sequenced material came from peripheral blood. Receptors originate from a woman in her twenties or thirties who had recovered from COVID-19.

This chain links TRBV28 with TRBJ2-7; TRBD2 agrees at 7 bases. The V segment lost 1 base and the J segment 1 base; nucleotides outside the gene matches: 10. The CDR3 totals 17 residues. Germline CDR1 MDHEN, CDR2 SYDVKM. The CDR3, as DNA: TGTGCCAGCAGTTTATCCACGGGGGGTAGCGGGTCCTACGAGCAGTACTTC. Protein product: CASSLSTGGSGSYEQYF.

The chain is built from TRBV19 and TRBJ1-1; 10 nucleotides align to TRBD1. The CDR3 extends over 16 amino acids. The ends lost 7 bases at V and 1 base at J; junction bases unmatched: 9. The germline V gene has CDR1 LNHDA and CDR2 SQIVND (reference sequence). CDR3 bases: TGTGCCAGTAAGATAGTCGGACAGGGGGGGAACACTGAAGCTTTCTTT. It translates to CASKIVGQGGNTEAFF.

The chain combines TRBV7-3 with TRBJ1-5; TRBD1 aligns across 11 bases. J lost 2 bases, V lost 7 bases, and 13 bases had no gene match. Germline V gene data show CDR1 as SGHTA and CDR2 as FQGTGA. The CDR3 has 18 amino acids. CDR3 nucleotide sequence: TGTGCCAGCACCGGTCGGACAGGGGGCGATGCGGGCAATCAGCCCCAGCATTTT. Translation gives CASTGRTGGDAGNQPQHF.

The V call is TRBV27, the J call TRBJ2-7; TRBD2 agrees at 8 bases. Per the germline V gene, CDR1 is MNHEY and CDR2 is SMNVEV (reference sequence). CDR3 length: 14 amino acids. V was pared by 3 bases and J by 5 bases, with 6 bases of the junction left unmatched. The CDR3 DNA reads as TGTGCCAGCAGTTTCAGCGGGAGTGGCAACGAGCAGTACTTC. It encodes CASSFSGSGNEQYF.

The rearrangement joins TRBV7-9 to TRBJ2-1; 11 bases match TRBD2. The trim removed 4 bases at V and 4 bases at J, leaving 12 bases unmatched. Germline-derived CDR1 and CDR2 are SEHNR and FQNEAQ (reference sequence). This CDR3 contains 18 residues. The CDR3 nucleotides are TGTGCCAGCAGCTCGGCCCACTCTAGCGGGAGGACTTACAATGAGCAGTTCTTC. Its translation: CASSSAHSSGRTYNEQFF.

The chain combines TRBV2 with TRBJ1-5; maybe TRBD1 (5 bases). CDR3 length equals 15 residues. Trimming stripped 5 bases from V and 0 bases from J, with 11 bases between. Germline CDR1 and CDR2: SNHLY and FYNNEI. CDR3 coding DNA: TGTGCCAGCAGTACAGGATTTACTAGCAATCAGCCCCAGCATTTT. Its protein product is CASSTGFTSNQPQHF.

The CDR3 protein is CATSGGHSNQPQHF. The CDR3 DNA reads TGTGCCACCAGCGGGGGACATAGCAATCAGCCCCAGCATTTT. This sequence joins TRBV15 and TRBJ1-5; possibly TRBD1 for D (6 bases). V was clipped by 5 bases and J by 0 bases, with 8 bases between them. Germline V gene sequence: CDR1 LNHNV, CDR2 YYDKDF (reference sequence). The CDR3 is made up of 14 amino acids.

CDR3 coding DNA: TGTGCCAGCAGTCCGTTAACCGGGACTCCTAGCACAGATACGCAGTATTTT. The encoded protein is CASSPLTGTPSTDTQYF. The V call is TRBV27, the J call TRBJ2-3; maybe TRBD2 (6 bases). V was pared by 5 bases and J by 0 bases, with 18 bases between. The length of the CDR3 is 17 residues. Germline CDR1 reads MNHEY; CDR2 reads SMNVEV (reference sequence).

This clone is a singleton in its sample. The chain combines TRBV27 with TRBJ1-6; 7 positions match TRBD1. CDR1 is MNHEY, CDR2 SMNVEV, per germline (reference sequence). CDR3 length equals 17 residues. The V segment lost 5 bases and the J segment 0 bases; nucleotides outside the gene matches: 7. The DNA for the CDR3 is TGTGCCAGCAGTCCAACGACAGGGAGCTCCTATAATTCACCCCTCCACTTT. Translation gives CASSPTTGSSYNSPLHF.

This clone was detected only once. The genes are TRBV30 and TRBJ1-4, with D tentatively TRBD1 (5 bases). CDR3 length: 16 amino acids. Germline V gene lookup returns CDR1 GTSNPN and CDR2 SVGIG (reference sequence). Here the CDR3 reads CAYRIYGAGRDEKLFF. The CDR3 DNA is TGTGCTTATCGTATCTATGGGGCAGGGAGGGATGAAAAACTGTTTTTT. Complete variable domain (other parts from reference TRBV30 and TRBJ1-4): SQTIHQWPATLVQPVGSPLSLECTVEGTSNPNLYWYRQAAGRGLQLLFYSVGIGQISSEVPQNLSASRPQDRQFILSSKKLLLSDSGFYLCAYRIYGAGRDEKLFFGSGTQLSVL.